This T cell receptor (beta chain) was profiled in a study of blood T cells in healthy people across ages. The authors isolated at least 7 million PBMCs per sample. PCR was performed a second time for roughly 7 to 11 cycles using a sample-barcoded 5' primer and a J-beta primer mix. A template-switch adaptor with 12 random nucleotides tagged each cDNA molecule. TCRdb reanalysed the 5' RACE reads using MiXCR and keeps one entry per CDR3 protein. The sample has some 670,000 distinct CDR3 sequences, about 51% seen once. With respect to this clonotype: Its target is not known.

This CDR3 is 11 amino acids long. The trim removed 6 bases at V and 10 bases at J, leaving 3 bases unmatched. Study results and limitations: With naive T cell percentage, TCR beta diversity showed a strong correlation.

Sequencing used blood. The chain employs TRBV12-3 or TRBV12-4 and TRBJ2-1; 7 bases align to TRBD1. The origin of this receptor is a woman of 80 years or more in good health. CDR3: CASRQTGEQFF. The CDR3 region has the DNA TGTGCCAGCAGACAGACAGGGGAGCAGTTCTTC.